These 4 T cell receptor beta chains came from one sample sequenced in a study of T cells in Graves' hyperthyroidism and ophthalmopathy (dated by TCRdb to the late 2010s). The method was multiplex PCR. Sequencing instrument: Illumina HiSeq 2000. Amplification of TCR beta CDR3 regions was carried out from RNA transcripts. The TCR CDR3 was subjected to a first round of RT-PCR using the HTBI primer set and the Qiagen OneStep RT-PCR kit. TCRdb took the public reads, trimmed them with fastp at Q25, ran MiXCR for clone calling and kept in-frame beta chains. Identical CDR3 protein sequences are pooled into one entry, listed with their most common genes and DNA. The sample profile shows around 270,000 distinct CDR3 sequences; roughly a fifth of them were found once. Roughly 39% of the sample is taken by the ten largest. The sequencing sample was made of blood. Receptor source: a man over 45 with Graves' ophthalmopathy.

This clonotype has ten or more counts. The chain uses TRBV3-1 and TRBJ2-3; TRBD2 matches at 8 bases. The length of the CDR3 is 17 residues. CDR1 is LGHDT, CDR2 YNNKEL, per germline (reference sequence). The V gene end was trimmed by 3 bases and the J gene end by 0 bases; junction bases not matched to a gene: 8. CDR3 protein: CASSHYGGVSSTDTQYF. CDR3 sequence (DNA): TGTGCCAGCAGCCATTACGGGGGGGTATCTAGCACAGATACGCAGTATTTT.

Many counts were recorded for this clonotype. The chain combines TRBV7-9 with TRBJ1-1; 9 bases fit TRBD1. The V and J ends lost 3 bases and 5 bases, in that order; junction bases with no gene match: 7. The CDR3 extends over 15 amino acids. From germline, CDR1 is SEHNR and CDR2 FQNEAQ (reference sequence). CDR3 bases: TGTGCCAGCAGCTTTTCACAGGGGGCGAGGACTGAAGCTTTCTTT. Its translation: CASSFSQGARTEAFF. Combining the CDR3 with reference TRBV7-9 and TRBJ1-1 gives the whole variable domain DTGVSQNPRHKITKRGQNVTFRCDPISEHNRLYWYRQTLGQGPEFLTYFQNEAQLEKSRLLSDRFSAERPKGSFSTLEIQRTEQGDSAMYLCASSFSQGARTEAFFGQGTRLTVV.

DNA for the CDR3: TGCAGTGCTCTCAGACAGGGCACTAGCACAGATACGCAGTATTTT. Its protein is CSALRQGTSTDTQYF. This chain links TRBV20-1 with TRBJ2-3, with TRBD1 matching over 7 bases. CDR3 length: 15 residues. V lost 5 bases and J lost 0; bases outside the gene matches: 8. Germline loops: CDR1 DFQATT, CDR2 SNEGSKA (reference sequence).

The genes are TRBV27 and TRBJ1-6; a weak D match, TRBD1 (5 bases). The V gene's germline CDR1 is MNHEY and CDR2 SMNVEV (reference sequence). The length of the CDR3 is 17 residues. V was shortened by 3 bases and J by 3 bases, with 15 bases between the two germline ends. CDR3 residues: CASSFSGPPLYNSPLHF. For the CDR3, the DNA is TGTGCCAGCAGTTTTTCAGGGCCACCACTCTATAATTCACCCCTCCACTTT.